This T cell receptor beta chain was recovered during a study of cytomegalovirus exposure and HLA in healthy donors. Unmatched junction bases numbered 6, after V lost 5 bases and J lost 10 bases. Germline lookup yields CDR1 MNHNS and CDR2 SASEGT. The CDR3 covers 14 residues. Researchers ran the PCR with 60 Vbeta and 13 Jbeta primers. Repertoires were generated with immunoSEQ multiplex PCR, while TCRdb's copy carries only in-frame clones and drops some. This sample contains 100,000 to 150,000 clones. The source of this sequence is a man aged 30-40 years in good health and CMV-seronegative. Sample: PBMCs. The V gene is TRBV6-1, the J gene TRBJ2-1, with 12 bases fitting TRBD2. The CDR3 DNA reads as TGTGCCAGCAGTCTCACCGGGACTAGCGGGGAGCAGTTCTTC. Its protein product is CASSLTGTSGEQFF.